This T cell receptor (beta chain) stems from a study of human T cells and chemical hapten exposure. Study observations and caveats: Significantly greater numbers of large CDR3 similarity clusters came from expanded TCRs than from controls.

Looked up from germline, CDR1 is SGHRS and CDR2 is YFSETQ. The CDR3 covers 11 residues. This clonotype was observed at least ten times. The antigen remains unidentified. A junction boundary mismatches the germline segment, possibly from a read error. Time point described: pre-sensitization, week 0. Treatment meaning: therapeutic diphenylcyclopropenone sensitization with weekly scalp DPC. TCRdb processed the RACE reads anew with MiXCR; each CDR3 protein has one entry. The table shows about 120,000 distinct CDR3 sequences, with approximately 13% occurring only once. This clonotype was obtained from a woman aged 18-29 years with alopecia areata. Some clones in this sample may be carry-over from other donors' samples. This chain connects TRBV5-1 to TRBJ2-7, with TRBD2 as a possible D gene (5 bases). The sequenced sample was whole blood, obtained in connection with sensitization to the hapten diphenylcyclopropenone (DPC). The CDR3 sequence is CASSRGAGVHF. The CDR3 nucleotides read TGCGCCAGCAGCCGGGGTGCCGGGGTTCACTTC. The full variable domain, its missing parts supplied by reference TRBV5-1 and TRBJ2-7, is KAGVTQTPRYLIKTRGQQVTLSCSPISGHRSVSWYQQTPGQGLQFLFEYFSETQRNKGNFPGRFSGRQFSNSRSEMNVSTLELGDSALYLCASSRGAGVHFGPGTRLTVT.